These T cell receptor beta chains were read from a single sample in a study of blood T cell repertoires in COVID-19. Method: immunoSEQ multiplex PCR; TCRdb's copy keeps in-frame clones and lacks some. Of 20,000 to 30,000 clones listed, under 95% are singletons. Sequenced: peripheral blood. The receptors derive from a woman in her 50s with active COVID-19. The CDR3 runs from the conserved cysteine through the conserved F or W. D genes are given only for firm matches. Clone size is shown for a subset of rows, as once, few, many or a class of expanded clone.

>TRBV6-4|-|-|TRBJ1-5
CASGDWGGNQPQHF
TGTGCCAGCGGGGACTGGGGGGGCAATCAGCCCCAGCATTTT
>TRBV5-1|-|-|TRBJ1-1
CASRTGTDQRNEAFF
TGCGCCAGCAGAACAGGGACCGACCAAAGGAATGAAGCTTTCTTT
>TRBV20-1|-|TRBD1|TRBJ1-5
CSASRTGDQPQHF
TGCAGTGCTAGTAGGACAGGGGATCAGCCCCAGCATTTT
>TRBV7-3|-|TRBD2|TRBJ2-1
CASSQGALAGESGEQFF
TGTGCCAGCAGCCAAGGGGCTCTAGCGGGAGAGTCGGGTGAGCAGTTCTTC
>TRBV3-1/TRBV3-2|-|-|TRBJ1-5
CASSQTSISQPQHF
TGTGCCAGCAGCCAAACTTCGATCTCACAGCCCCAGCATTTT
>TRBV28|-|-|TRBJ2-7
CASSLHGQLSYEQYF
TGTGCCAGCAGTTTACATGGACAGCTGTCCTACGAGCAGTACTTC
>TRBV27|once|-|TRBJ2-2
CASSLFQGGNTGELFF
TGTGCCAGCAGTTTATTTCAGGGGGGGAACACCGGGGAGCTGTTTTTT
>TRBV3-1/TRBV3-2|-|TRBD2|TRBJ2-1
CASSQGGTSGSIKFDEQFF
TGTGCCAGCAGCCAAGGAGGGACTAGCGGGAGTATAAAGTTTGATGAGCAGTTCTTC
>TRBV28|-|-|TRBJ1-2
CASSLGGGSLVGGYTF
TGTGCCAGCAGTTTGGGTGGGGGGTCCCTTGTAGGGGGCTACACCTTC
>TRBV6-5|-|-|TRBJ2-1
CASSRVGNEQFF
TGTGCCAGCAGCCGCGTCGGGAATGAGCAGTTCTTC
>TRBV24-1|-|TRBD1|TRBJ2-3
CATSDSPQGISTDTQYF
TGTGCCACCAGTGATTCCCCACAGGGGATTAGCACAGATACGCAGTATTTT
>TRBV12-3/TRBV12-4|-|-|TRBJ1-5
CASSRGGNQPQHF
TGTGCCAGCAGTCGCGGCGGCAATCAGCCCCAGCATTTT
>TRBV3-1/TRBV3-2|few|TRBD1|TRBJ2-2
CASTYRGTGELFF
TGTGCCAGCACTTACAGGGGCACCGGGGAGCTGTTTTTT
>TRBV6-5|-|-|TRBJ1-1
CASSYRQGPEAFF
TGTGCCAGCAGTTACCGTCAGGGCCCTGAAGCTTTCTTT
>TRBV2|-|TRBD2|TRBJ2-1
CASRTSGREQFF
TGTGCCAGCAGGACTAGCGGGAGGGAGCAGTTCTTC
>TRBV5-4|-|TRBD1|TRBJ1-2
CASSFNSGTGSPSNYGYTF
TGTGCCAGCAGCTTTAATTCAGGGACAGGCAGTCCCTCTAACTATGGCTACACCTTC
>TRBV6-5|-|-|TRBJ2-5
CASSVGGVQETQYF
TGTGCCAGCAGCGTGGGCGGGGTCCAAGAGACCCAGTACTTC
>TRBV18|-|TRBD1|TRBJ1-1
CASSPRTWQGDTLNTEAFF
TGTGCCAGCTCACCAAGGACATGGCAGGGGGACACCCTGAACACTGAAGCTTTCTTT
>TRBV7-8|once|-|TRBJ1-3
CASSLSQAPHSGNTIYF
TGTGCCAGCAGCTTATCACAGGCCCCCCACTCTGGAAACACCATATATTTT
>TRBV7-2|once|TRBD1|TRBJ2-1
CASSLRGTGGRNEQFF
TGTGCCAGCAGCTTAAGGGGGACAGGGGGGAGGAATGAGCAGTTCTTC
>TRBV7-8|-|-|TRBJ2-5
CASSLASNYGETQYF
TGTGCCAGCAGCTTAGCATCGAACTATGGAGAGACCCAGTACTTC
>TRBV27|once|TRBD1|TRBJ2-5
CASSFRQGEETQYF
TGTGCCAGCAGTTTTCGTCAGGGGGAAGAGACCCAGTACTTC
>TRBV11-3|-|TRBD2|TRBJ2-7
CASSLDRTSGSEQYF
TGTGCCAGCAGCTTAGATAGGACTAGCGGGAGTGAGCAGTACTTC
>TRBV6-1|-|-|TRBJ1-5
CASSAISGAWRINSNQPQHF
TGTGCCAGCAGTGCGATCTCAGGGGCTTGGCGAATTAATAGCAATCAGCCCCAGCATTTT
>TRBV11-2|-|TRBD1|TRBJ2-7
CASSDRASYEQYF
TGTGCCAGCAGCGACAGGGCCTCCTACGAGCAGTACTTC
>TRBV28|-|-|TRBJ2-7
CASSLLGGLELYEQYF
TGTGCCAGCAGTTTATTGGGCGGGCTGGAGCTCTACGAGCAGTACTTC
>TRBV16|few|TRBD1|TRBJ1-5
CASSHHRGPGQPQHF
TGTGCCAGCAGCCATCACAGGGGCCCAGGTCAGCCCCAGCATTTT
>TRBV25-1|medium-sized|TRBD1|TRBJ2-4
CASGIGTGDTNIQYF
TGTGCCAGCGGCATAGGGACAGGGGATACAAACATTCAGTACTTC
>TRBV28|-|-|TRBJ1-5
CASSSHRDTLSNQPQHF
TGTGCCAGCAGTTCCCACAGGGATACCCTTAGCAATCAGCCCCAGCATTTT
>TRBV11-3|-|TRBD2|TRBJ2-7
CASSFPQAGDEQYF
TGTGCCAGCAGCTTCCCCCAAGCGGGAGACGAGCAGTACTTC
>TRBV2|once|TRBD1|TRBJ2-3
CASSERDRGLSTDTQYF
TGTGCCAGCAGCGAGAGGGACAGGGGGCTTTCCACAGATACGCAGTATTTT
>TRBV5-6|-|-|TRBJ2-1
CASSLAGRSGQSSYNEQFF
TGTGCCAGCAGCTTGGCAGGGCGTTCCGGTCAGAGCTCCTACAATGAGCAGTTCTTC
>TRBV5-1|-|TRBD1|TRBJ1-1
CASSGTGSGSLTEAFF
TGCGCCAGCAGCGGGACAGGGTCGGGATCGTTGACTGAAGCTTTCTTT
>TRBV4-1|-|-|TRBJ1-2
CASSQDPQAYYGYTF
TGCGCCAGCAGCCAAGATCCCCAGGCCTACTATGGCTACACCTTC
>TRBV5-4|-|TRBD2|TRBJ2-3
CASSFGTSGGASDTQYF
TGTGCCAGCAGCTTCGGGACTAGCGGGGGGGCATCAGATACGCAGTATTTT
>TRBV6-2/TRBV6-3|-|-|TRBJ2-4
CASSYTDRGIQYF
TGTGCCAGCAGTTATACGGACCGGGGCATTCAGTACTTC
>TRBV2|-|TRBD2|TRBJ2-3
CASRDREGGTQYF
TGTGCCAGCAGGGATCGGGAGGGAGGTACGCAGTATTTT
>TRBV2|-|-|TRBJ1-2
CASSENPPGFLESYTF
TGTGCCAGCAGTGAAAATCCCCCAGGGTTTTTGGAGAGCTACACCTTC
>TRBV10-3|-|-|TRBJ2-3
CAISESGLSRGSLTDTQYF
TGTGCCATCAGTGAGTCGGGGCTCTCTCGGGGGTCTCTCACAGATACGCAGTATTTT